The present TCR beta chain was sequenced within a study of OX40 agonist ivuxolimab in advanced cancers. TCRdb's copy holds only in-frame clones and misses some; the assay was immunoSEQ multiplex PCR. The table shows around 59,000 clones, with about 88% occurring only once. Germline V gene lookup returns CDR1 SGHAT and CDR2 FQNNGV. Germline trimming cut 5 bases from V and 5 bases from J; bases unmatched to any gene: 11. The CDR3 is 15 residues long. Sequencing used CD4+ or CD8+ T cells sorted from blood, obtained in a trial of the OX40 agonist ivuxolimab. The receptor was isolated from an adult with an advanced solid tumor such as melanoma, head and neck, liver or kidney cancer. The chain uses TRBV11-2 and TRBJ2-7; 8 nucleotides match TRBD1. The CDR3 DNA follows: TGTGCCAGCAGCGCCCAGGGGGCGCGGAACAACGAGCAGTACTTC. Its protein product is CASSAQGARNNEQYF.